Shown below are 5 T cell receptor beta chains from a single sample sequenced in a study of T cells in Graves' hyperthyroidism and ophthalmopathy. Amplified regions were TCR beta CDR3 sequences from RNA transcripts. The primer set for the first-round RT-PCR of the TCR CDR3 was HTBI. TCRdb fed the multiplex PCR reads into MiXCR, producing one record per CDR3 protein. This sample yields hundreds of thousands of distinct CDR3 sequences, of which roughly 46% are seen a single time; approximately 7.2% belongs to the top ten. Sequences were obtained from peripheral blood or thyroid tissue (not recorded which). Receptors originate from an adult man with Graves' disease, either hyperthyroidism or ophthalmopathy (not recorded which).

V usage is TRBV11-1 and J usage is TRBJ2-2; 7 bases are a match to TRBD1. This CDR3 has 16 residues. Germline V gives CDR1 SGHAT, CDR2 FQDESV (reference sequence). Trimming took 5 bases from V and 3 from J; bases not matched to a gene: 9. The DNA for the CDR3 is TGTGCCAGCAGCCCGAGTCCCGGGACAGACACCGGGGAGCTGTTTTTT. Its translation: CASSPSPGTDTGELFF.

This clonotype showed up just a few times. The chain combines TRBV6-6 with TRBJ2-7, with 9 bases that match TRBD1. Trimming cost V 5 bases and J 4 bases; bases outside gene matches: 9. The CDR3 has 15 amino acids. Germline-derived CDR1 and CDR2 are MNHNY and SVGAGI (reference sequence). The CDR3 loop reads CASSDWTGVGYEQYF. The CDR3 DNA sequence: TGTGCCAGCAGTGATTGGACAGGGGTTGGTTACGAGCAGTACTTC.

Notes on this clonotype: Since a much larger clone is just one base distant, this may be a read error. The chain has TRBV7-2 and TRBJ2-7; 10 nucleotides line up with TRBD1. In germline, CDR1 is SGHTA, CDR2 FQGNSA. The CDR3 is made up of 14 amino acids. V lost 5 bases to trimming and J lost 5 bases; unmatched junction nucleotides: 6. CDR3 in amino acids: CASSPGQGTDEQYF. CDR3 sequence (DNA): TGTGCCAGCAGCCCGGGACAGGGGACGGACGAGCAGTACTTC.

The chain couples TRBV19 to TRBJ2-5; TRBD1 matches 9 bases. J lost 7 bases, V lost 10 bases, and 4 bases had no gene match. CDR3 size: 11 residues. Germline-derived CDR1 and CDR2 are LNHDA and SQIVND (reference sequence). CDR3 residues: CATTGGGTQYF. The DNA of the CDR3 is TGTGCCACGACAGGGGGAGGGACCCAGTACTTC.

This rearrangement joins TRBV20-1 to TRBJ2-5, with a weak D call TRBD2 (7 bases). Germline-derived CDR1 and CDR2 are DFQATT and SNEGSKA (reference sequence). Trimming took off 3 bases at V and 10 bases at J, with 12 bases between the two ends. This CDR3 spans 11 amino acids. The chain's CDR3 is CSASEGGSQYF. The CDR3 DNA follows: TGCAGTGCTAGCGAGGGGGGGAGCCAGTACTTC.